The clone carrying this T cell receptor (beta chain) was counted a few times. Its specificity is unknown. The second PCR ran roughly 6 to 11 cycles with a sample-barcoded 5' primer and J-beta primers. Each cDNA was tagged by a template-switch adaptor containing 12 random nucleotides. One entry per CDR3 protein results from TCRdb running MiXCR on the 5' RACE reads. The sample includes around 710,000 distinct CDR3 sequences, around 40% of them seen just once. The germline gives CDR1 DFQATT, CDR2 SNEGSKA (reference sequence). V lost 5 bases and J 3 bases, leaving 16 bases between the germline ends. The CDR3 has 14 amino acids. The sample comes from a study of blood T cells in healthy people across ages. Looking at the study overall: Through template switching, about one barcoded beta molecule was captured per two T cells, as measured in model experiments. General study results and limits: Diversity was higher, and naive CD4+ cells more numerous, in long-lived donors than in aged donors.

Sample: blood. The receptor was isolated from a woman aged 55-75 years in good health. V and J are TRBV20-1 and TRBJ1-1; the D gene is possibly TRBD1 (6 bases). In DNA form, the CDR3 reads TGCAGTGCTGCACGAGGACCAGGGGACACTGAAGCTTTCTTT. Its protein is CSAARGPGDTEAFF.